The 21 T cell receptor beta chains presented below share a single source sample, sequenced in a study of blood T cell repertoires in COVID-19 (dated by TCRdb to between 2020 and 2021). The library came from the immunoSEQ multiplex PCR assay. Not all clones reach the TCRdb copy of this immuneACCESS table, which keeps in-frame sequences only. Checked studies attribute under half of the gap to unresolved V genes and leave the rest unexplained. The sample table holds 250,000 to 350,000 clones, of which about 89% were seen once. 6.5% to 9.5% of the sample rests with the top ten. The sample taken for sequencing was peripheral blood. These receptors were taken from a woman in her fifties or sixties who had recovered from COVID-19.

The rearrangement links TRBV24-1 to TRBJ1-2; D is perhaps TRBD1 (6 bases). CDR1 and CDR2 (germline): KGHDR, SFDVKD. Trimming removed 7 bases at V and 2 bases at J, with 13 bases between. This CDR3 region has 14 residues. The CDR3 region has the DNA TGTGCCACCAGCCCTGGACAGTTCAACTATGGCTACACCTTC. Translating gives CATSPGQFNYGYTF.

CDR3 region: CASSLAGQIWTEAFF. The DNA of the CDR3 is TGTGCCAGCAGCTTGGCTGGACAGATATGGACTGAAGCTTTCTTT. V usage is TRBV5-6 and J usage is TRBJ1-1, with D perhaps matching TRBD1 (6 bases). From germline, CDR1 is SGHDT and CDR2 YYEEEE. CDR3 length: 15 residues. Trimming cost V 0 bases and J 5 bases, with 14 bases left between them.

This chain connects TRBV7-8 to TRBJ1-5, with a possible D match to TRBD1 (6 bases). Germline V gene data show CDR1 as SGHVS and CDR2 as FQNEAQ. V was shortened by 1 base and J by 7 bases, with 14 bases between the two germline ends. There are 15 residues in the CDR3. This chain's CDR3 is CASSLVVTGRQPQHF. CDR3 coding DNA: TGTGCCAGCAGCTTAGTTGTTACAGGGCGGCAGCCCCAGCATTTT.

The gene calls are TRBV28 and TRBJ1-4, with D maybe TRBD1 (6 bases). The CDR3 is made up of 16 amino acids. Germline CDR1 is MDHEN and CDR2 is SYDVKM. V was clipped by 6 bases and J by 0 bases, with 14 bases between them. The CDR3 region is CASSIYRAPTNEKLFF. CDR3 nucleotides: TGTGCCAGCAGCATTTACAGGGCCCCAACTAATGAAAAACTGTTTTTT.

The chain joins TRBV30 to TRBJ2-5; unclear D gene. The length of the CDR3 is 13 residues. Germline V lookup: CDR1 GTSNPN, CDR2 SVGIG (reference sequence). The V end was cut by 1 base, the J end by 1 base, with 7 bases between. The chain's CDR3 is CAWSGSVQETQYF. For the CDR3, the DNA is TGTGCCTGGAGTGGATCGGTCCAAGAGACCCAGTACTTC. Combining the CDR3 with reference TRBV30 and TRBJ2-5 gives the whole variable domain SQTIHQWPATLVQPVGSPLSLECTVEGTSNPNLYWYRQAAGRGLQLLFYSVGIGQISSEVPQNLSASRPQDRQFILSSKKLLLSDSGFYLCAWSGSVQETQYFGPGTRLLVL.

CDR3 coding DNA: TGTGCCAGCAGCTTATCCGGGGGAAACCCCGGGGAGCTGTTTTTT. As protein: CASSLSGGNPGELFF. The chain has TRBV7-6 and TRBJ2-2, with TRBD2 as a possible D gene (6 bases). Germline CDR1 SGHVS, CDR2 FNYEAQ. CDR3 length: 15 amino acids. Between the trimmed V and J ends, which lost 2 bases and 6 bases, there was a span of 13 bases.

Regarding this clone: Different DNA sequences within this sample yield the same CDR3. The rearrangement uses TRBV28 and TRBJ1-5; TRBD1 matches at 12 bases. Trimming cost V 4 bases and J 4 bases; bases outside gene matches: 2. CDR3 length equals 15 residues. In germline, CDR1 is MDHEN, CDR2 SYDVKM. In DNA, the CDR3 is TGTGCCAGCAGTTCGGGACAGGGGGCAAATCAGCCCCAGCATTTT. Protein sequence: CASSSGQGANQPQHF.

CDR3 DNA sequence: TGTGTCCTCGACAGGGCTTTCAACAATGAGCAGTTCTTC. Amino acids: CVLDRAFNNEQFF. The V call is TRBV27, the J call TRBJ2-1; 7 bases are a match to TRBD1. Looked up from germline, CDR1 is MNHEY and CDR2 is SMNVEV (reference sequence). This CDR3 has 13 residues.

Written as DNA, the CDR3 is TGTGCCAGCAGCTCCTCAGGCGAGCAGTACTTC. Residues: CASSSSGEQYF. The gene calls are TRBV7-9 and TRBJ2-7; D not certain. V was pared by 4 bases and J by 6 bases, with 7 bases between. This CDR3 has 11 residues. The germline CDR1 and CDR2 sequences are SEHNR and FQNEAQ (reference sequence).

The J gene is TRBJ2-7, the V gene TRBV3-1 (or the pseudogene TRBV3-2); D unclear. CDR3 length: 14 residues. Trimming took 3 bases from V and 0 from J, leaving 9 bases between them. Germline CDR1 LGHDT, CDR2 YNNKEL (reference sequence). CDR3 in amino acids: CASSHLGSSYEQYF. The CDR3 nucleotides are TGTGCCAGCAGCCACCTAGGCTCCTCCTACGAGCAGTACTTC.

This chain connects TRBV9 to TRBJ2-1; 9 bases align to TRBD1. The CDR3 runs 14 residues. From germline, CDR1 is SGDLS and CDR2 YYNGEE. The ends lost 1 base at V and 7 bases at J; junction bases unmatched: 3. The CDR3 DNA is TGTGCCAGCAGCGTAAGGGACAGGGCTAATGAGCAGTTCTTC. This codes for CASSVRDRANEQFF. Full variable domain (missing parts from reference TRBV9 and TRBJ2-1): DSGVTQTPKHLITATGQRVTLRCSPRSGDLSVYWYQQSLDQGLQFLIQYYNGEERAKGNILERFSAQQFPDLHSELNLSSLELGDSALYFCASSVRDRANEQFFGPGTRLTVL.

J is TRBJ2-7 and V is TRBV28; 7 bases align to TRBD1. There are 12 residues in the CDR3. With 10 bases clipped from V and 5 bases from J, the junction kept 8 bases outside the gene matches. Germline V gene data show CDR1 as MDHEN and CDR2 as SYDVKM. CDR3 sequence (DNA): TGTGCCACTAGGAACAGGGGACACGAGCAGTACTTC. Translation: CATRNRGHEQYF. The variable domain in full, completed from reference TRBV28 and TRBJ2-7, reads DVKVTQSSRYLVKRTGEKVFLECVQDMDHENMFWYRQDPGLGLRLIYFSYDVKMKEKGDIPEGYSVSREKKERFSLILESASTNQTSMYLCATRNRGHEQYFGPGTRLTVT.

The CDR3 bases are TGTGCCAGTATTAGGACAGGGAAGGGAGAAGCTTTCTTT. Its translation is CASIRTGKGEAFF. V gene TRBV19 combines with J gene TRBJ1-1; the match to TRBD1 covers 8 bases. Trimming took 7 bases from V and 8 from J; bases not matched to a gene: 9. Germline V gene lookup returns CDR1 LNHDA and CDR2 SQIVND (reference sequence). The CDR3 consists of 13 residues.

This chain connects TRBV5-1 to TRBJ2-1; 14 bases are a match to TRBD2. The J segment lost 0 bases and the V segment lost 4 bases, leaving 12 bases of the junction unmatched. Looked up from germline, CDR1 is SGHRS and CDR2 is YFSETQ. The CDR3 extends over 20 amino acids. The CDR3 region is CASSQGLAGGPIGSYNEQFF. The CDR3 DNA follows: TGCGCCAGCAGCCAAGGACTAGCGGGAGGACCAATTGGCTCCTACAATGAGCAGTTCTTC.

This chain links TRBV9 with TRBJ2-1; tentatively, D is TRBD1 (6 bases). The V end was cut by 4 bases, the J end by 3 bases, with 11 bases between. The CDR3 loop spans 14 amino acids. The germline CDR1 and CDR2 sequences are SGDLS and YYNGEE. DNA for the CDR3: TGTGCCAGCAGCTCGAGGGGGTACTACAATGAGCAGTTCTTC. As protein: CASSSRGYYNEQFF. The full variable domain, in which reference TRBV9 and TRBJ2-1 provide the parts outside the CDR3, is DSGVTQTPKHLITATGQRVTLRCSPRSGDLSVYWYQQSLDQGLQFLIQYYNGEERAKGNILERFSAQQFPDLHSELNLSSLELGDSALYFCASSSRGYYNEQFFGPGTRLTVL.

The chain has TRBV15 and TRBJ1-2; no definite D call. This CDR3 spans 15 amino acids. Germline V CDR1 and CDR2: LNHNV, YYDKDF (reference sequence). Trimming stripped 1 base from V and 5 bases from J, with 14 bases between. The CDR3 DNA sequence: TGTGCCACCAGCAGAGCTCTACTTAACCCGTATGGCTACACCTTC. This codes for CATSRALLNPYGYTF.

Only a few counts were recorded for this clone. The rearrangement joins TRBV7-3 to TRBJ2-5; tentatively, D is TRBD2 (5 bases). V lost 2 bases and J lost 3, with 13 bases in between. Germline V gene lookup returns CDR1 SGHTA and CDR2 FQGTGA. The CDR3 has 15 amino acids. The CDR3 region is CASSLGLHGKETQYF. The CDR3 coding sequence is TGTGCCAGCAGCTTAGGACTGCACGGGAAAGAGACCCAGTACTTC.

V is TRBV9 and J is TRBJ2-7; tentative D call: TRBD1 (6 bases). The ends were cut back, 0 bases at V and 2 bases at J, with 6 bases in the middle. Germline loops: CDR1 SGDLS, CDR2 YYNGEE. This CDR3 comprises 13 residues. CDR3 in amino acids: CASSVGTAYEQYF. CDR3 bases: TGTGCCAGCAGCGTAGGGACAGCCTACGAGCAGTACTTC.

This chain joins TRBV4-3 and TRBJ2-3; possibly TRBD2 for D (6 bases). CDR3 length: 15 residues. CDR1 is LGHNA and CDR2 is YSLEER in the germline V gene. V lost 3 bases to trimming and J lost 2 bases, with 12 bases between them. The CDR3 nucleotides read TGCGCCAGCAGCCAGGCGGGAACCCACACAGATACGCAGTATTTT. Translating gives CASSQAGTHTDTQYF.

The rearrangement uses TRBV6-6 and TRBJ1-5, with D unresolved. The germline gives CDR1 MNHNY, CDR2 SVGAGI (reference sequence). The CDR3 has 16 residues. V lost 8 bases and J 0 bases, leaving 17 bases between the germline ends. Here the CDR3 DNA reads TGTGCCAGCTCCTTCGGGAGCCTAGATAGCAATCAGCCCCAGCATTTT. Amino acids: CASSFGSLDSNQPQHF.

This clone was seen only a few times. The V call is TRBV29-1, the J call TRBJ2-7, with D hard to call. Germline values: CDR1 SQVTM, CDR2 ANQGSEA. This CDR3 contains 12 residues. The V end was cut by 4 bases, the J end by 6 bases, with 13 bases between. CDR3 amino acids: CSVADWLFEQYF. The CDR3 DNA reads TGCAGCGTTGCTGACTGGTTGTTCGAGCAGTACTTC.